The 9 T cell receptor beta chains in this list originate from one sample, sequenced in a study of a mutant IDH1 vaccine in newly diagnosed glioma. Libraries were prepared by immunoSEQ multiplex PCR; TCRdb keeps only in-frame clonotypes and omits some of them. The data show some 64,000 clones, roughly 80% seen once. The time point denotes: week 11, during vaccination. The study gave 300 ug of mutant IDH1 20-mer peptide per vaccine dose, with topical imiquimod. These receptors are not linked to any known antigen. Sequenced here: PBMCs, sampled from a glioma patient whose treatment included an IDH1 peptide vaccine. These receptors all come from a woman aged 45 to 65 with glioma.

The chain couples TRBV19 to TRBJ2-7; D not certain. Trimming took 3 bases from V and 2 from J, leaving 11 bases between them. Germline V gene lookup returns CDR1 LNHDA and CDR2 SQIVND (reference sequence). The length of the CDR3 is 14 residues. CDR3 sequence (DNA): TGTGCCAGTAGTATTTTAGGCAGTACCTACGAGCAGTACTTC. This translates into CASSILGSTYEQYF.

The sample holds one count of this clone. The chain has TRBV19 and TRBJ2-1, with 12 bases that match TRBD2. In germline, CDR1 is LNHDA, CDR2 SQIVND (reference sequence). The junction had 9 bases not matched to a gene; V was cut back by 5 bases and J by 4 bases. The CDR3 is 17 residues long. Here the CDR3 DNA reads TGTGCCAGTAGTCGCCTAACTAGCGGGGGGCTTTACAATGAGCAGTTCTTC. Protein sequence: CASSRLTSGGLYNEQFF.

The chain recombines TRBV7-2 with TRBJ2-1; the match to TRBD1 covers 8 bases. Per the germline V gene, CDR1 is SGHTA and CDR2 is FQGNSA. The CDR3 has 13 amino acids. V was pared by 3 bases and J by 8 bases, with 3 bases of the junction left unmatched. This CDR3 reads CASSFRTGHEQFF. In nucleotides, the CDR3 is TGTGCCAGCAGCTTTAGGACAGGGCATGAGCAGTTCTTC.

The chain couples TRBV18 to TRBJ2-3; D gene ambiguous. Germline V gene data show CDR1 as KGHSH and CDR2 as LQKENI. This CDR3 spans 16 amino acids. V lost 2 bases to trimming and J lost 0 bases, with 12 bases between them. The CDR3 DNA reads as TGTGCCAGCTCACCAATGGGCAGAATTAGCACAGATACGCAGTATTTT. Translating gives CASSPMGRISTDTQYF.

This chain links TRBV5-1 with TRBJ1-4; TRBD1 agrees at 9 bases. The CDR3 runs 16 residues. J lost 5 bases, V lost 0 bases, and 5 bases had no gene match. Germline V gives CDR1 SGHRS, CDR2 YFSETQ. Here the CDR3 reads CASSLAKTGGNEKLFF. CDR3 nucleotide sequence: TGCGCCAGCAGCTTGGCCAAGACAGGGGGGAATGAAAAACTGTTTTTT.

V and J are TRBV28 and TRBJ2-7; the D gene is possibly TRBD2 (5 bases). The CDR3 sequence is 14 residues long. The germline gives CDR1 MDHEN, CDR2 SYDVKM. Trimming cost V 6 bases and J 5 bases, with 17 bases left between them. The chain's CDR3 is CASSGKITGNEQYF. The CDR3 DNA reads as TGTGCCAGCAGCGGGAAGATCACTGGGAACGAGCAGTACTTC.

V is TRBV5-4 and J is TRBJ1-1; 7 bases are shared with TRBD1. This CDR3 region has 16 residues. The germline V gene has CDR1 SGHNT and CDR2 YYREEE (reference sequence). The V and J ends lost 0 bases and 0 bases, in that order; junction bases with no gene match: 5. CDR3 in amino acids: CASSLGGTGVNTEAFF. DNA for the CDR3: TGTGCCAGCAGCTTGGGGGGCACAGGGGTGAACACTGAAGCTTTCTTT.

The J gene is TRBJ2-5, the V gene TRBV7-9, with D possibly matching TRBD1 (6 bases). V lost 2 bases and J 2 bases, leaving 12 bases between the germline ends. The CDR3 contains 15 residues. CDR1 and CDR2 from the germline V gene are SEHNR and FQNEAQ (reference sequence). CDR3 DNA: TGTGCCAGCAGCTTACCCGGACAGTATCAAGAGACCCAGTACTTC. This sequence encodes CASSLPGQYQETQYF.

The chain couples TRBV19 to TRBJ2-7, with 11 bases matching TRBD1. Germline V gene data show CDR1 as LNHDA and CDR2 as SQIVND (reference sequence). Trimming cost V 8 bases and J 0 bases; bases outside gene matches: 6. There are 15 residues in the CDR3. CDR3 loop: CASRGGTGGSYEQYF. In DNA, the CDR3 is TGTGCCAGTCGAGGGGGGACAGGGGGCTCCTACGAGCAGTACTTC.